This is a list of T cell receptor beta chains from one sample in a study of T cells in tumors after PD-1 blockade. Repertoires were generated with immunoSEQ multiplex PCR, while TCRdb's copy carries only in-frame clones and drops some. The table has about 59,000 clones, roughly 78% seen once. Here the sequenced sample was PBMCs, taken before anti-PD-1 treatment. These receptors came from a human donor with basal cell carcinoma. CDR3s include the opening cysteine and the closing phenylalanine or tryptophan. The D gene is left open where the match is weak. Clone size appears in some rows only: once, few, many, or a class for an expanded clone.

DNA | CDR3 | size | V | D | J
TGTGCCAGCAGCTCTGCGACAGGGACTGAAGCTTTCTTT | CASSSATGTEAFF | . | TRBV7-3 | TRBD1 | TRBJ1-1
TGTGCCAGCAGTTACTCGAACTGGACAGGGGTACCTGCAACTAATGAAAAACTGTTTTTT | CASSYSNWTGVPATNEKLFF | . | TRBV6-7 | TRBD1 | TRBJ1-4
TGTGCCAGCAGCCCACAGGGGGCGCGAAATCAGCCCCAGCATTTT | CASSPQGARNQPQHF | once | TRBV2 | TRBD1 | TRBJ1-5
TGTGCCAGCAGTGAATCCGGGGATAGATGGGTCGGTGGCTACACCTTC | CASSESGDRWVGGYTF | . | TRBV6-1 | . | TRBJ1-2
TGCAGCGTTGGTCGGACAGAGAACACTGAAGCTTTCTTT | CSVGRTENTEAFF | few | TRBV29-1 | . | TRBJ1-1
TGTGCCAGCAGCAAACACTCCACCCGCAATCAGCCCCAGCATTTT | CASSKHSTRNQPQHF | . | TRBV21-1 | . | TRBJ1-5
TGTGCCGCCTCATTTGGAACAGGGGGTTTAGGAGAGACCCAGTACTTC | CAASFGTGGLGETQYF | . | TRBV10-3 | TRBD1 | TRBJ2-5
TGTGCCAGCAGTACGGACCAGGTGAGGACGCAGTATTTT | CASSTDQVRTQYF | . | TRBV6-2/TRBV6-3 | . | TRBJ2-3
TGTGCCAGCAGTTCCTATAGCGGAGGAGCTAACTATGGCTACACCTTC | CASSSYSGGANYGYTF | once | TRBV6-5 | . | TRBJ1-2
TGCAGCGTTGAAGAGGGCAGGGGCTACGATGGCTACACCTTC | CSVEEGRGYDGYTF | . | TRBV29-1 | . | TRBJ1-2
TGTGCCTGGAGTATCGGGGGGACCCGCTGGGAGCAGTTCTTC | CAWSIGGTRWEQFF | . | TRBV30 | TRBD2 | TRBJ2-1
TGTGCCAGCAGTTACTCGAGCCGGAATTCACCCCTCCACTTT | CASSYSSRNSPLHF | . | TRBV6-6 | . | TRBJ1-6
TGCGCCAGCAGCTTGGCCGGCGGCGGGGGGGCCCTCGAGCAGTACTTC | CASSLAGGGGALEQYF | few | TRBV5-1 | TRBD2 | TRBJ2-7
TGTGCCAGCAGCGCGGCGGGTAGGTACACTGAAGCTTTCTTT | CASSAAGRYTEAFF | . | TRBV5-4 | . | TRBJ1-1
TGTGCCAGCAGCTTAAGGCTAGCGGGGGGGCCCGCCAAAAACATTCAGTACTTC | CASSLRLAGGPAKNIQYF | few | TRBV11-2 | TRBD2 | TRBJ2-4
TGTGCCAGAAGCTTGGTCACCAGCGGGGGGGCCTACGAGCAGTACTTC | CARSLVTSGGAYEQYF | few | TRBV5-3 | TRBD2 | TRBJ2-7
TGCAGTGCTAGTGGGCACAGCTCTGGAAACACCATATATTTT | CSASGHSSGNTIYF | few | TRBV20-1 | . | TRBJ1-3
TGTGCCAGCAGCTTATCCCCCCTCGGGGAAGGTTCACCCCTCCACTTT | CASSLSPLGEGSPLHF | . | TRBV7-9 | . | TRBJ1-6
TGTGCCAGCAGCCCTCGGTCGGGGGGTACCGGGGAGCTGTTTTTT | CASSPRSGGTGELFF | . | TRBV7-6 | TRBD2 | TRBJ2-2
TGTGCCAGCAGCTTCCAGGCCCACGAGCAGTACTTC | CASSFQAHEQYF | . | TRBV5-6 | . | TRBJ2-7
TGTGCCAGCAGGCGCGGGACAGGGAAGACCGGGGAGCTGTTTTTT | CASRRGTGKTGELFF | . | TRBV13 | TRBD1 | TRBJ2-2
TGTGCCATCAGCGGACAGAACTATGGCTACACCTTC | CAISGQNYGYTF | . | TRBV10-3 | . | TRBJ1-2
TGTGCCAGCAGCTGGGGCGCGGGGGCGATCTACGAGCAGTACTTC | CASSWGAGAIYEQYF | . | TRBV7-2 | . | TRBJ2-7
TGTGCCTGGAGTGCGGGGGACAGCTCTGGAAACACCATATATTTT | CAWSAGDSSGNTIYF | . | TRBV30 | TRBD1 | TRBJ1-3
TGCGCCAGCAGCCAAGTTGGGGGCGTAGTGAACACTGAAGCTTTCTTT | CASSQVGGVVNTEAFF | . | TRBV4-1 | . | TRBJ1-1
TGTGCCACCAGTGAGGCGCGGGGCACAGATACGCAGTATTTT | CATSEARGTDTQYF | . | TRBV24-1 | . | TRBJ2-3
TGTGCCAGCAGTTACGGTGAAAAACTGTTTTTT | CASSYGEKLFF | . | TRBV6-5 | . | TRBJ1-4
TGTGCCTGGATCCCGGGGGGCGGCACAGATACGCAGTATTTT | CAWIPGGGTDTQYF | . | TRBV30 | . | TRBJ2-3
TGTGCCAGCAGCTTAGCGATTGAGGACACTGAAGCTTTCTTT | CASSLAIEDTEAFF | . | TRBV5-6 | . | TRBJ1-1
TGTGCCAGCAGCTTAGGGGGAGGAAACACCATATATTTT | CASSLGGGNTIYF | . | TRBV7-3 | . | TRBJ1-3
TGTGCCAGCGAAAGGGGCATGAACACTGAAGCTTTCTTT | CASERGMNTEAFF | . | TRBV6-5 | . | TRBJ1-1
TGTGCCAGCATAGGCAAGATGAACACTGAAGCTTTCTTT | CASIGKMNTEAFF | . | TRBV6-5 | . | TRBJ1-1
TGTGCCAGCAGTGCTCAGGGGGGGTTGAATCAGCCCCAGCATTTT | CASSAQGGLNQPQHF | . | TRBV2 | TRBD1 | TRBJ1-5
TGTGCCACCCAGCTCACCAATTCACCCCTCCACTTT | CATQLTNSPLHF | . | TRBV2 | . | TRBJ1-6
TGTGCCTGGAGTGGACTCCCCGGGACGGAGAGCTTTAATTCACCCCTCCACTTT | CAWSGLPGTESFNSPLHF | . | TRBV30 | . | TRBJ1-6
TGTGCCATCAGTGACCAACAAAACACTGAAGCTTTCTTT | CAISDQQNTEAFF | . | TRBV10-3 | . | TRBJ1-1
TGTGCCAGCAGTGGACTCTCGACCCGTTCTATAGAGGCCCAGTACTTC | CASSGLSTRSIEAQYF | . | TRBV6-1 | . | TRBJ2-5
TGCGCCAGCAGGGACTCCTTGGGGGAGACCCAGTACTTC | CASRDSLGETQYF | . | TRBV10-1 | . | TRBJ2-5
TGCGCCAGCAGCGGACAGGTGTCGGGGCCCTACGAGCAGTACTTC | CASSGQVSGPYEQYF | . | TRBV5-1 | TRBD1 | TRBJ2-7
TGTGCCAGCATCTCCCACTTGGACGAAGCTTTCTTT | CASISHLDEAFF | . | TRBV6-5 | . | TRBJ1-1
TGTGCCAGCGGGAGGGCAGATAGCAATCAGCCCCAGCATTTT | CASGRADSNQPQHF | . | TRBV6-6 | . | TRBJ1-5
TGTGCCACCAGTGATCCGGGACAGCCTTACAATGAGCAGTTCTTC | CATSDPGQPYNEQFF | . | TRBV24-1 | TRBD1 | TRBJ2-1
TGTGCCAGCAGCCAAGATGCGCGCACAGGGAATTCTAACTATGGCTACACCTTC | CASSQDARTGNSNYGYTF | . | TRBV14 | . | TRBJ1-2
TGTGCCACAAAGGGGGGGGCAGATACGCAGTATTTT | CATKGGADTQYF | . | TRBV10-3 | . | TRBJ2-3
TGTGCCAGCAGCCCCCGTGACAGGGGGGGCTACACCTTC | CASSPRDRGGYTF | few | TRBV19 | TRBD1 | TRBJ1-2
TGCGCCAGCAGCCCCTCGCCACAGGGAGCCTCACCCCTCCACTTT | CASSPSPQGASPLHF | few | TRBV5-1 | . | TRBJ1-6
TGTGCCAGCAGCCAATCGGGGGGACGAAGATTGATGGACACTGAAGCTTTCTTT | CASSQSGGRRLMDTEAFF | . | TRBV16 | . | TRBJ1-1
TGCGCCAGCAGCCCGGATATGGGAAGGCACGAGCAGTACTTC | CASSPDMGRHEQYF | . | TRBV5-1 | . | TRBJ2-7
TGCGCCAGCAGCCAAATGGGGTCGGGGAGAGAGACCCAGTACTTC | CASSQMGSGRETQYF | . | TRBV4-1 | . | TRBJ2-5
TGTGCCAGCAGCGTCCAGGGAGGTACCTACGAGCAGTACTTC | CASSVQGGTYEQYF | . | TRBV9 | . | TRBJ2-7
TGTGCCAGCAGCTTGTGGCAGGACGCCAAAAACATTCAGTACTTC | CASSLWQDAKNIQYF | once | TRBV5-8 | . | TRBJ2-4
TGTGCCAGCACCACAGGGGACACTGAAGCTTTCTTT | CASTTGDTEAFF | once | TRBV5-6 | TRBD1 | TRBJ1-1
TGCGCCAGCACTAAGACAGGGGGAAACTATGGCTACACCTTC | CASTKTGGNYGYTF | . | TRBV10-2 | TRBD1 | TRBJ1-2
TGCGCCAGCAGCCCAGGTATTAGGGGACAGGCGGACTCCTACGAGCAGTACTTC | CASSPGIRGQADSYEQYF | . | TRBV5-1 | TRBD1 | TRBJ2-7
TGTGCCAGCAGCCAAGATATTGGCGGTGGCACAGATACGCAGTATTTT | CASSQDIGGGTDTQYF | . | TRBV4-2 | . | TRBJ2-3
TGTGCCAGCAGCTGGAACAGTGATACGCAGTATTTT | CASSWNSDTQYF | . | TRBV7-3 | . | TRBJ2-3